The sequence of this T cell receptor beta chain was determined in a study of cytomegalovirus exposure and HLA in healthy donors. General observations from the study: Later on, an analysis showed TCR association rates differing by HLA locus, with DRB1 the most and HLA-C the fewest. Cytomegalovirus status was reportedly diagnosed by the classifier with high sensitivity and specificity. The study recorded some 160 TCR beta chains that were cytomegalovirus-associated.

Notes on this clone: What it recognizes is unknown.

The PCR made use of 60 Vbeta and 13 Jbeta primers. Repertoires were generated with immunoSEQ multiplex PCR, while TCRdb's copy carries only in-frame clones and drops some. The data show about 270,000 clones, approximately 70% seen once. This TCR was recovered from a female donor in good health and CMV-seronegative. Material: PBMCs.

The CDR3 here is CASSIGQNLAKNIQYF. In DNA, the CDR3 is TGTGCCAGTAGTATAGGGCAGAATTTAGCCAAAAACATTCAGTACTTC. This chain links TRBV19 with TRBJ2-4; D is unresolved. V lost 1 base and J lost 0, with 10 bases in between. Germline lookup yields CDR1 LNHDA and CDR2 SQIVND (reference sequence). There are 16 residues in the CDR3.